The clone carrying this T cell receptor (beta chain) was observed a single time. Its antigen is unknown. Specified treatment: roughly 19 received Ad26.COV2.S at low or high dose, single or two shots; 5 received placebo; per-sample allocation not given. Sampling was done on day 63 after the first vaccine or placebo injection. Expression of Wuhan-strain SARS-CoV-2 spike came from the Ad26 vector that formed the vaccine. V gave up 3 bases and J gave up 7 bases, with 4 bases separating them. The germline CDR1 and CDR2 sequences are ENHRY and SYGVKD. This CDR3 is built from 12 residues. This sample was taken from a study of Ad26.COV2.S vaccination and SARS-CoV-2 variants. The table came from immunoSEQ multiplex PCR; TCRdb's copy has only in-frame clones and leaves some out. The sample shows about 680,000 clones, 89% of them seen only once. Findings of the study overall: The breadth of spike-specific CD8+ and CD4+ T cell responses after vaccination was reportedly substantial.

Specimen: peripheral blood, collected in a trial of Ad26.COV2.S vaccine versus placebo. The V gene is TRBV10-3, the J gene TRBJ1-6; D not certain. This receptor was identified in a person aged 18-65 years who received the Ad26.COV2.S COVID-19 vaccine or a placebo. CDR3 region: CAISDRNSPLHF. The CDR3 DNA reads TGTGCCATCAGTGACAGGAATTCACCCCTCCACTTT.